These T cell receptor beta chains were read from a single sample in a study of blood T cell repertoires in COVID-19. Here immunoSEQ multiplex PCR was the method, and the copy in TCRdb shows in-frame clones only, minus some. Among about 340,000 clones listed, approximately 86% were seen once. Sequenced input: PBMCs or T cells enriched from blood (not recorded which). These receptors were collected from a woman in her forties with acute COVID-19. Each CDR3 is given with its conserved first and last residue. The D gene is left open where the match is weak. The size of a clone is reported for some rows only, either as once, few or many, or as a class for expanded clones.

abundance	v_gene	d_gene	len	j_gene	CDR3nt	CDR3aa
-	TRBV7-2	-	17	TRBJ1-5	TGTGCCAGCAGCCCTTGGCAGGTCGTTGGGAGCAATCAGCCCCAGCATTTT	CASSPWQVVGSNQPQHF
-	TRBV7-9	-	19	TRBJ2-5	TGTGCCAGCAGCTTACAGGGAAGGAGGGAGCGTGTAATAGAAGAGACCCAGTACTTC	CASSLQGRRERVIEETQYF
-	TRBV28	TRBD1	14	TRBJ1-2	TGTGCCAGCGCGGGACAGGGAAAACACTATGGCTACACCTTC	CASAGQGKHYGYTF
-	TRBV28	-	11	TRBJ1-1	TGTGCCAGCGAACAGAACACTGAAGCTTTCTTT	CASEQNTEAFF
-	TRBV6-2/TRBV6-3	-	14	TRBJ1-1	TGTGCCAGCAGTTACCCACAGATGAACACTGAAGCTTTCTTT	CASSYPQMNTEAFF
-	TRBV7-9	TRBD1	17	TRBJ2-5	TGTGCCAGCAGCCCGTCTTATCGACAGGGTCCAACAGGGGCCCAGTACTTC	CASSPSYRQGPTGAQYF
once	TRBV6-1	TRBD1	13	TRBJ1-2	TGTGCCAGCAGTAAGACAGGGTTCTATGGCTACACCTTC	CASSKTGFYGYTF
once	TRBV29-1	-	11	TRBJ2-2	TGCAGCGTTCTGGAGACCGGGGAGCTGTTTTTT	CSVLETGELFF
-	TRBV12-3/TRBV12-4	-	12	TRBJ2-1	TGTGCCAGCAGGACAACAGGCAATGAGCAGTTCTTC	CASRTTGNEQFF
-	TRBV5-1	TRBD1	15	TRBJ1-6	TGCGCCAGCAGCTTGGAGACAGGGGGGTTTTCACCCCTCCACTTT	CASSLETGGFSPLHF
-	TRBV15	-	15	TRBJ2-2	TGTGCCACCAGCAGAGATCCCACCTCCGGGGGGGAGCTGTTTTTT	CATSRDPTSGGELFF
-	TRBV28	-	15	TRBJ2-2	TGTGCCAGCAACCCCGGGACACCAAACACCGGGGAGCTGTTTTTT	CASNPGTPNTGELFF
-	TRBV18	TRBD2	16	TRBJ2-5	TGTGCCAGCTCACCCTTTCGAGCGGGGGCTGAAGAGACCCAGTACTTC	CASSPFRAGAEETQYF
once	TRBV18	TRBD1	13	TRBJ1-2	TGTGCCAGCTCACCCTCAGGGGGCTATGGCTACACCTTC	CASSPSGGYGYTF
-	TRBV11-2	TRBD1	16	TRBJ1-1	TGTGCCAGCAGTACCGGGACAGGGAAGAGGAACACTGAAGCTTTCTTT	CASSTGTGKRNTEAFF
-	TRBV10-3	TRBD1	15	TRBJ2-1	TGTGCCATCAGTGGACAGGGGCCGACCAGGGGTGAGCAGTTCTTC	CAISGQGPTRGEQFF
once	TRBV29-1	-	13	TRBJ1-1	TGCAGCGTTGGAGTGTCGGTTAAGACTGAAGCTTTCTTT	CSVGVSVKTEAFF
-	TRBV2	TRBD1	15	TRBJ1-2	TGTGCCAGCCGAGGCCGGGACAGGGGGCTCGATGGCTACACCTTC	CASRGRDRGLDGYTF
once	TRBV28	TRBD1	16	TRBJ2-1	TGTGCCAGCAGTTCCTCCGGGACAGGGGTTTACAATGAGCAGTTCTTC	CASSSSGTGVYNEQFF
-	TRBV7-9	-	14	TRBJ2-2	TGTGCCAGCGGGCTGGAGGGAATCTCCGTGGAGCTGTTTTTT	CASGLEGISVELFF
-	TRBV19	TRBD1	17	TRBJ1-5	TGTGCCAGTAGTATGGAACAGGGGACTCCTAGCAATCAGCCCCAGCATTTT	CASSMEQGTPSNQPQHF
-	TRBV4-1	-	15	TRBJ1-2	TGCGCCAGCTCCCAGGTCTCAGGGGAGAACTATGGCTACACCTTC	CASSQVSGENYGYTF
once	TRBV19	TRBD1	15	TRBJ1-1	TGTGCCAGTAGTAACCTTCAGGGGGGAGGCGCTGAAGCTTTCTTT	CASSNLQGGGAEAFF
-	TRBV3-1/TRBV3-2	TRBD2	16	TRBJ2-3	TGTGCCAGCAGCTCCTGGACTAGCGAGTACACAGATACGCAGTATTTT	CASSSWTSEYTDTQYF
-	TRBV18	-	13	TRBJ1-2	TGTGCCAGCTCACTTGTCTCGGGTCCTGGCTACACCTTC	CASSLVSGPGYTF
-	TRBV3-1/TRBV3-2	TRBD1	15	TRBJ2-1	TGTGCCAGCAGCCACAGGGGGCGACTGGCCAATGAGCAGTTCTTC	CASSHRGRLANEQFF
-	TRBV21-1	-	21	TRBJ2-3	TGTGCCAGCAGCAAAGGGTGGACAGGGGAGGGGAAATCTTCGGACACAGATACGCAGTATTTT	CASSKGWTGEGKSSDTDTQYF
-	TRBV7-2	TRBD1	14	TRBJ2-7	TGTGCCAGCAGCCCCAGGGGGAACTCCTACGAGCAGTACTTC	CASSPRGNSYEQYF
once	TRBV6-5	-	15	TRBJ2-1	TGTGCCAGCTCAAATGGCGGGACGGGGGACAATGAGCAGTTCTTC	CASSNGGTGDNEQFF
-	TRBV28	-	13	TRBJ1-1	TGTGCCAGCAGTCCCCGGTCATACACTGAAGCTTTCTTT	CASSPRSYTEAFF
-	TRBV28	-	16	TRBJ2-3	TGTGCCAGCAGTTTAATAGCGCCTACTAGCACAGATACGCAGTATTTT	CASSLIAPTSTDTQYF
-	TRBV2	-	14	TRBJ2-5	TGTGCCAGCAGTGTCGCAGGGCTGCGGGAGACCCAGTACTTC	CASSVAGLRETQYF
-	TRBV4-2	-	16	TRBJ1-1	TGTGCCAGCAGATACCCCGGACAGAGAAAGAACACTGAAGCTTTCTTT	CASRYPGQRKNTEAFF
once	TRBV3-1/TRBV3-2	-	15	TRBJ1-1	TGTGCCAGCAGCCAAGATCTTCCGGGTAGCACTGAAGCTTTCTTT	CASSQDLPGSTEAFF
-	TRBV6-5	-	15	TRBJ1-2	TGTGCCAGCAGTTACTCCTACGGGGTCGGGGTTGGCTACACCTTC	CASSYSYGVGVGYTF
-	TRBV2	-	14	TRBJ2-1	TGTGCCAGCAATCGGGGAGGCTCCTACAATGAGCAGTTCTTC	CASNRGGSYNEQFF
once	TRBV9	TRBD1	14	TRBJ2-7	TGTGCCAGCAGCAGAGCGGACAGGGGGGGCGAGCAGTACTTC	CASSRADRGGEQYF
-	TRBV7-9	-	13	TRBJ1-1	TGTGCCAGCGCGATAGAGGGGGGGACTGAAGCTTTCTTT	CASAIEGGTEAFF
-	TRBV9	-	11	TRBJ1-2	TGTGCCAGCTCCACCTACGGTGGCTACACCTTC	CASSTYGGYTF
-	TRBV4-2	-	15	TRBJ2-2	TGTGCCAGCAGCCCCAGGGGGGCCGGCACCGGGGAGCTGTTTTTT	CASSPRGAGTGELFF
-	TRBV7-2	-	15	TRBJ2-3	TGTGCCAGCAGCGAGACTATTTCCAGCACAGATACGCAGTATTTT	CASSETISSTDTQYF